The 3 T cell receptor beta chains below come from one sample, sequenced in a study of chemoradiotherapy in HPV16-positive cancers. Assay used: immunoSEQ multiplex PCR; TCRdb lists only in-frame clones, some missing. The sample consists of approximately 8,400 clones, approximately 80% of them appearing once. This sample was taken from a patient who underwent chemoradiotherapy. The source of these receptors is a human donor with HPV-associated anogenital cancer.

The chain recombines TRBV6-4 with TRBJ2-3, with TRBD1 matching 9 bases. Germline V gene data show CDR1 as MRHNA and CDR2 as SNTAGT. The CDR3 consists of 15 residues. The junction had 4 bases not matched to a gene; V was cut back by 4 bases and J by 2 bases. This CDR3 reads CASSGTGDITDTQYF. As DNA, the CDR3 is TGTGCCAGCAGTGGGACAGGGGACATCACAGATACGCAGTATTTT.

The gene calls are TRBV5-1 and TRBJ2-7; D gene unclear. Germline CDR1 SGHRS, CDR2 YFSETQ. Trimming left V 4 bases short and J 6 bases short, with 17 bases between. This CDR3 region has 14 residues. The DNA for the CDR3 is TGCGCCAGCAGCCCCGGACCCATAGGTTTCGAGCAGTACTTC. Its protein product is CASSPGPIGFEQYF.

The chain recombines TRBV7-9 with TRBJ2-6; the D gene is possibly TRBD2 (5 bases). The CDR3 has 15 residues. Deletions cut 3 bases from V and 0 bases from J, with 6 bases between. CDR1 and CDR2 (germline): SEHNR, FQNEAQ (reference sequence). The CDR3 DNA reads TGTGCCAGCAGCTTGGACTTCTCTGGGGCCAACGTCCTGACTTTC. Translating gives CASSLDFSGANVLTF.